Sequencing of this TCR beta chain was carried out in a study of CD8+ T cells in alopecia areata. General observations from the study: Uncertainty remains about how baseline CD8+ expansion links to response, with one nonresponder.

Extraction and reverse transcription of RNA yielded cDNA as the sequencing template. TCRdb's table, derived via immunoSEQ multiplex PCR, lists solely in-frame clones and lacks some. This table holds 200,000 or so clones, around two fifths found once. Specified treatment: oral pan-JAK inhibitor, 5-10 mg twice daily. Collected material from alopecia areata patients comprised lesional scalp punch biopsies and peripheral blood. With regard to this clone: Antigen: not known.

This material consisted of CD4+ T cells sorted from blood, taken at approximately week 37, from a patient treated with tofacitinib. The receptor was isolated from a human donor with alopecia areata.

The CDR3 DNA reads TGTGCCAGCTCACCGATGGGACCGTCCACCGGGGAGCTGTTTTTT. The encoded protein is CASSPMGPSTGELFF. This chain joins TRBV18 and TRBJ2-2; D possibly uses TRBD1 or TRBD2 (5 bases each). The CDR3 covers 15 residues. Trimming stripped 3 bases from V and 4 bases from J, with 12 bases between. The germline V gene encodes CDR1 KGHSH and CDR2 LQKENI.